The 5 T cell receptor beta chains below were found in one sample sequenced in a study of blood T cell repertoires in COVID-19. Data came from immunoSEQ multiplex PCR; TCRdb stores just in-frame clones and leaves some out. The sample lists a few hundred thousand clones; about 88% were seen once. Sequencing used peripheral blood. The receptors derive from a man aged 18 to 30 with active or convalescent COVID-19.

The chain links TRBV6-5 to TRBJ2-1; D is perhaps TRBD1 (6 bases). Deletions cut 11 bases from V and 4 bases from J, with 21 bases between. CDR3 length: 15 residues. Germline CDR1 and CDR2: MNHEY and SVGAGI. DNA of the CDR3: TGTGCCTCGGACCCTACAGGGTCTCTTTACAATGAGCAGTTCTTC. Its protein product is CASDPTGSLYNEQFF.

This chain connects TRBV19 to TRBJ1-1, with no clear D. There are 12 residues in the CDR3. Germline V gene sequence: CDR1 LNHDA, CDR2 SQIVND (reference sequence). V was trimmed by 6 bases and J by 5 bases, leaving 10 bases between them. CDR3 sequence (DNA): TGTGCCAGTAGGTCCCGGGAGACTGAAGCTTTCTTT. It codes for CASRSRETEAFF.

On this clone: A much larger clonotype is one base distant, so this may be a read error. Other DNA sequences in the same sample also yield this CDR3. The V and J genes are TRBV4-2 and TRBJ1-3, with D possibly TRBD1 on 5 matching bases. CDR3 length: 16 amino acids. CDR1 and CDR2 from the germline V gene are LGHNA and YNFKEQ. With 1 base removed from V and 0 bases from J, the gap between germline ends came to 10 bases. The CDR3 loop reads CASSQGDDSSGNTIYF. For the CDR3, the DNA is TGTGCCAGCAGCCAAGGTGATGACAGCTCTGGAAACACCATATATTTT.

The V and J genes are TRBV6-1 and TRBJ2-1, with 8 bases fitting TRBD2. The germline V gene encodes CDR1 MNHNS and CDR2 SASEGT. The CDR3 length is 15 residues. The V segment lost 3 bases and the J segment 4 bases; nucleotides outside the gene matches: 5. The CDR3 DNA reads as TGTGCCAGCAGTGATCGGGGGGGCCGTTACAATGAGCAGTTCTTC. Residues: CASSDRGGRYNEQFF.

J is TRBJ2-2 and V is TRBV6-2 or TRBV6-3; D is ambiguous. V dropped 3 bases and J dropped 3 bases, with 14 bases sitting between them. Germline V gene sequence: CDR1 MNHEY, CDR2 SVGEGT. CDR3 length equals 16 residues. The CDR3: CASSYDTPTDTGELFF. The CDR3 nucleotides read TGTGCCAGCAGTTATGACACGCCTACGGACACCGGGGAGCTGTTTTTT.